This TCR beta chain was captured by sequencing in a study of human T cells and chemical hapten exposure. This clonotype was counted at least ten times. TCRdb used MiXCR to reprocess the RACE reads, holding one entry per CDR3 protein. Of nearly 350,000 distinct CDR3 sequences in the sample, around 7% were seen once. The CDR3 has 16 amino acids. The germline CDR1 and CDR2 sequences are SGHRS and YFSETQ. Trimming shortened V by 4 bases and J by 0 bases, and 15 bases separated the two germline ends. Time point given: patch test 1, 2 weeks after DPC sensitization. Treatment meaning: therapeutic diphenylcyclopropenone sensitization with weekly scalp DPC.

The chain employs TRBV5-1 and TRBJ2-3; D might be TRBD2 (7 bases). The starting material was whole blood, obtained in connection with sensitization to the hapten diphenylcyclopropenone (DPC). This receptor was identified in a woman aged 18-29 years with alopecia areata. Some clones in this sample may be carry-over from other donors' samples. CDR3 residues: CASSTLGGLSTDTQYF. The CDR3 bases are TGCGCCAGCAGCACCCTGGGGGGGCTCAGCACAGATACGCAGTATTTT. The full variable domain, in which reference TRBV5-1 and TRBJ2-3 provide the parts outside the CDR3, is KAGVTQTPRYLIKTRGQQVTLSCSPISGHRSVSWYQQTPGQGLQFLFEYFSETQRNKGNFPGRFSGRQFSNSRSEMNVSTLELGDSALYLCASSTLGGLSTDTQYFGPGTRLTVL.